One and the same sample provided the 27 T cell receptor beta chains below, sequenced in a study of T cells after yellow fever vaccination. TCRdb processed the 5' RACE reads anew with MiXCR; each CDR3 protein has one entry. In the table there are roughly 150,000 distinct CDR3 sequences, about 7.7% of which are singletons. This specimen consisted of CD4+ T cells sorted from PBMCs, obtained 5 days after the yellow fever booster vaccination. The receptors were gathered from a man aged 25-45 years who received the YFV17D yellow fever vaccine.

The chain recombines TRBV12-3 or TRBV12-4 with TRBJ1-1; 7 nucleotides match TRBD1. The CDR3 length is 12 residues. Trimming took 10 bases from V and 5 from J; bases not matched to a gene: 7. CDR3 in amino acids: CATGQPPTEAFF. The CDR3 bases are TGTGCCACGGGACAGCCACCAACTGAAGCTTTCTTT.

This clonotype has at least ten counts. The chain has TRBV20-1 and TRBJ1-2; D unclear. V was pared by 6 bases and J by 5 bases, with 13 bases between. There are 12 residues in the CDR3. Germline-derived CDR1 and CDR2 are DFQATT and SNEGSKA (reference sequence). The CDR3 coding sequence is TGCAGTGCGTGGGAAAAAGGGTATGGCTACACCTTC. Its translation: CSAWEKGYGYTF.

This clonotype was seen many times. The V and J genes are TRBV12-3 or TRBV12-4 and TRBJ2-2; D not resolved. The CDR3 consists of 16 residues. V gave up 2 bases and J gave up 1 base, with 11 bases separating them. CDR3 loop: CASSLIRGVNTGELFF. The CDR3 DNA sequence: TGTGCCAGCAGTTTAATTCGTGGGGTGAACACCGGGGAGCTGTTTTTT.

This chain links TRBV5-1 with TRBJ2-1; D gene unclear. The CDR3 covers 12 residues. The germline V gene encodes CDR1 SGHRS and CDR2 YFSETQ. Trimming removed 0 bases from V and 9 bases from J, with 7 bases in between. CDR3 amino acids: CASSLAAPEQFF. The CDR3, as DNA: TGCGCCAGCAGCTTGGCGGCGCCTGAGCAGTTCTTC.

This clonotype occurred many times. The rearrangement joins TRBV30 to TRBJ2-7; TRBD1 is a possible D gene (7 bases). The CDR3 is made up of 15 amino acids. Germline V lookup: CDR1 GTSNPN, CDR2 SVGIG (reference sequence). V was clipped by 4 bases and J by 5 bases, with 21 bases between them. The DNA of the CDR3 is TGTGCCTGGAAGTTAATTGGCAGGGGGGCCCACGAGCAGTACTTC. Amino acid sequence: CAWKLIGRGAHEQYF.

This clonotype came up many times. CDR3 DNA: TGCGCCAGCAGCTTGGCTAGTGGTACATCCGCTGGCTACACCTTC. This sequence encodes CASSLASGTSAGYTF. V usage is TRBV5-1 and J usage is TRBJ1-2, with unresolved D. The CDR3 runs 15 residues. Trimming left V 0 bases short and J 7 bases short, with 16 bases between. The germline V gene has CDR1 SGHRS and CDR2 YFSETQ.

This clonotype was recorded a few times. The rearrangement joins TRBV20-1 to TRBJ1-4; TRBD1 might be the D (6 bases). The CDR3 runs to 16 residues. Germline V gene sequence: CDR1 DFQATT, CDR2 SNEGSKA (reference sequence). V was shortened by 3 bases and J by 8 bases, with 22 bases between the two germline ends. The CDR3 reads CSASLSWGAFGEKLFF. CDR3 sequence (DNA): TGCAGTGCTAGTCTCAGTTGGGGGGCCTTCGGCGAAAAACTGTTTTTT.

This clonotype occurred many times. The J gene is TRBJ2-3, the V gene TRBV7-8, with 7 bases matching TRBD2. Trimming cost V 0 bases and J 6 bases; bases outside gene matches: 18. The CDR3 contains 19 residues. Germline V gene data show CDR1 as SGHVS and CDR2 as FQNEAQ. DNA of the CDR3: TGTGCCAGCAGCTTAGCGAGCCTTAGAGCGGGGCCCCCCGACGATACGCAGTATTTT. Translated: CASSLASLRAGPPDDTQYF.

This clonotype was recorded at least ten times. J is TRBJ2-1 and V is TRBV4-3, with TRBD2 matching over 10 bases. Germline V lookup: CDR1 LGHNA, CDR2 YSLEER. CDR3 length: 14 amino acids. After removal of 4 bases from V and 12 bases from J, the junction contained 9 bases not matched to a gene. This CDR3 is CASSRLAGEGRQFF. The CDR3 region has the DNA TGCGCCAGCAGCCGCCTAGCGGGAGAAGGGAGGCAGTTCTTC.

A few counts support this clonotype. The chain couples TRBV30 to TRBJ2-1, with 10 bases that match TRBD2. Germline assignment: CDR1 GTSNPN and CDR2 SVGIG (reference sequence). The CDR3 has 17 residues. Trimming cost V 0 bases and J 10 bases; bases outside gene matches: 15. The CDR3 loop reads CAWSVWRTSGVSVEQFF. The CDR3 DNA reads TGTGCCTGGAGTGTATGGAGGACTAGCGGAGTGTCGGTGGAGCAGTTCTTC.

The sample holds many counts of this clonotype. This chain joins TRBV7-2 and TRBJ2-5; D is tentatively TRBD1 or TRBD2 (7 bases each). CDR1 is SGHTA and CDR2 is FQGNSA in the germline V gene. This CDR3 comprises 13 residues. V gave up 5 bases and J gave up 5 bases, with 12 bases separating them. The CDR3 spells CASSIQGGETQYF. The DNA for the CDR3 is TGTGCCAGCAGCATTCAGGGGGGGGAGACCCAGTACTTC.

There are many counts of this clonotype. The chain links TRBV7-9 to TRBJ2-2; possible D gene TRBD2, 6 bases. Trimming left V 3 bases short and J 5 bases short, with 10 bases between. Germline assignment: CDR1 SEHNR and CDR2 FQNEAQ (reference sequence). This CDR3 is built from 14 residues. In DNA, the CDR3 is TGTGCCAGCAGCTTTTTCGGGAGTACCGGGGAGCTGTTTTTT. Residues: CASSFFGSTGELFF.

This clonotype was found many times. This rearrangement joins TRBV7-6 to TRBJ2-7, with 8 bases identical to TRBD1. This CDR3 region has 14 residues. V was clipped by 4 bases and J by 4 bases; unmatched bases: 6. Per germline, CDR1 SGHVS and CDR2 FNYEAQ. The CDR3 region has the DNA TGTGCCAGCAGCTCCGACGACAGGGGATACGAGCAGTACTTC. Residues: CASSSDDRGYEQYF.

This clonotype was counted at least ten times. The V gene is TRBV20-1, the J gene TRBJ2-3; TRBD2 is a possible D gene (5 bases). Trimming cost V 8 bases and J 2 bases, with 11 bases left between them. The CDR3 totals 12 residues. Per germline, CDR1 DFQATT and CDR2 SNEGSKA (reference sequence). Written as DNA, the CDR3 is TGCAGTCGAGGAGGACTCACAGATACGCAGTATTTT. This sequence encodes CSRGGLTDTQYF.

This clonotype came up many times. The chain is built from TRBV20-1 and TRBJ2-7; TRBD2 matches at 13 bases. V lost 4 bases, J lost 4 bases, and 4 bases stayed unmatched. CDR3 size: 14 residues. Germline V CDR1 and CDR2: DFQATT, SNEGSKA (reference sequence). In DNA form, the CDR3 reads TGCAGTGCTAAGACTAGCGGGGGGCCTTACGAGCAGTACTTC. Its translation is CSAKTSGGPYEQYF.

At least ten counts were recorded for this clonotype. Given the absence of the conserved phenylalanine or tryptophan at the CDR3 end, a read error is likely. The DNA is left out, because the CDR3 cannot be placed on it with certainty; the CDR3 is given as TCRdb lists it. V usage is TRBV7-9 and J usage is TRBJ1-2; the D segment call TRBD1 is taken from the table without a DNA check. A total of 14 residues make up the CDR3, ends included. Per the germline V gene, CDR1 is SEHNR and CDR2 is FQNEAQ (reference sequence). The CDR3 loop is CASSLDGTGAPSLV.

This clonotype has at least ten counts. The V gene is TRBV7-9, the J gene TRBJ2-5; unclear D gene. V lost 1 base, J lost 0 bases, and 6 bases lay in between. The CDR3 runs 14 residues. Germline V gene lookup returns CDR1 SEHNR and CDR2 FQNEAQ (reference sequence). CDR3 DNA: TGTGCCAGCAGCTTAGGCTCACACCAAGAGACCCAGTACTTC. It specifies CASSLGSHQETQYF.

There are a few counts of this clonotype. V usage is TRBV7-2 and J usage is TRBJ1-4, with TRBD1 as a possible D gene (5 bases). This CDR3 contains 17 residues. The germline V and J ends were trimmed by 2 bases and 0 bases, with 13 bases remaining between them. Germline CDR1 SGHTA, CDR2 FQGNSA. CDR3 amino acids: CASSLRGPNPTNEKLFF. CDR3 nucleotide sequence: TGTGCCAGCAGCTTACGGGGCCCCAACCCAACTAATGAAAAACTGTTTTTT.

This clonotype appeared many times. This rearrangement joins TRBV30 to TRBJ2-2, with D perhaps matching TRBD2 (6 bases). Germline lookup yields CDR1 GTSNPN and CDR2 SVGIG (reference sequence). The CDR3 is 15 amino acids. V lost 3 bases and J 13 bases, leaving 24 bases between the germline ends. The CDR3: CAWSPRGLVPLVLFF. The DNA of the CDR3 is TGTGCCTGGAGCCCCCGGGGACTCGTCCCGTTAGTGCTGTTTTTT.

CDR3 in DNA: TGTGCCAGCAGCTCCTCACCGAATGTCCACGAGCAGTACTTC. Encoded protein: CASSSSPNVHEQYF. The V and J genes are TRBV7-2 and TRBJ2-7; D ambiguous. Germline V gives CDR1 SGHTA, CDR2 FQGNSA. V was cut by 4 bases and J by 5 bases, with 15 bases left in between. The CDR3 is 14 amino acids.

This clonotype showed up many times. This chain links TRBV6-2 or TRBV6-3 with TRBJ2-7, with no clear D. With 7 bases removed from V and 0 bases from J, the gap between germline ends came to 13 bases. The CDR3 is 14 amino acids. Germline CDR1 is MNHEY and CDR2 is SVGEGT. CDR3 coding DNA: TGTGCCAGCACCGACGGAGAAATCTCCTACGAGCAGTACTTC. This translates into CASTDGEISYEQYF.

This clonotype showed up many times. In nucleotides, the CDR3 is TGCAGTGCTAGAGTCCCGACACAGGGGGGGCTTACAGATACGCAGTATTTT. This encodes CSARVPTQGGLTDTQYF. The chain carries TRBV20-1 and TRBJ2-3; perhaps TRBD1 as D (8 bases). This CDR3 is 17 amino acids long. V was shortened by 1 base and J by 3 bases, with 20 bases between the two germline ends. Germline CDR1 is DFQATT and CDR2 is SNEGSKA (reference sequence).

This clonotype has at least ten counts. The rearrangement uses TRBV6-5 and TRBJ2-5, with TRBD1 identical over 7 bases. Germline CDR1 reads MNHEY; CDR2 reads SVGAGI. CDR3 length equals 12 residues. V dropped 6 bases and J dropped 7; count of bases not matched to a gene: 5. CDR3 amino acids: CASSSPGGTQYF. In DNA, the CDR3 is TGTGCCAGCAGCTCGCCAGGGGGGACCCAGTACTTC.

There are many counts of this clonotype. This sequence joins TRBV7-2 and TRBJ1-6; TRBD1 matches at 8 bases. The trim removed 5 bases at V and 10 bases at J, leaving 7 bases unmatched. This CDR3 contains 14 residues. In germline, CDR1 is SGHTA, CDR2 FQGNSA. The DNA for the CDR3 is TGTGCCAGCAGCCAGGGACAGGCGGTGTCACCCCTCCACTTT. This sequence encodes CASSQGQAVSPLHF.

This clonotype was recorded at least ten times. The V and J genes are TRBV12-3 or TRBV12-4 and TRBJ1-3; a weak D match, TRBD1 (5 bases). This CDR3 has 15 amino acids. The ends were cut back, 6 bases at V and 2 bases at J, with 14 bases in the middle. DNA of the CDR3: TGTGCCAGCAGCCCCGGGGGAGGCGCTGGAAACACCATATATTTT. Translation gives CASSPGGGAGNTIYF.

This clonotype was observed many times. This chain uses TRBV21-1 with TRBJ2-7; the D call in the table, TRBD1, was not verified against the DNA. TRBV21-1 is labeled a pseudogene. The CDR3 is made up of 17 amino acids. This chain's CDR3 is CASSKEEGLFPLREQYF. The CDR3 DNA follows: TGTGCCAGCAGCAAAGAGGAGGGACTCTTCCCCCTGAGGGAGCAGTACTTC.

This clonotype has ten or more counts. The chain combines TRBV20-1 with TRBJ2-3, with D possibly TRBD2 on 6 matching bases. CDR1 is DFQATT and CDR2 is SNEGSKA in the germline V gene (reference sequence). The CDR3 is 13 amino acids. V gave up 3 bases and J gave up 4 bases, with 11 bases separating them. For the CDR3, the DNA is TGCAGTGCTAGTCGACGGGAGCCAGATACGCAGTATTTT. It yields the protein CSASRREPDTQYF.